This TCR beta chain was sequenced for a study of blood T cell repertoires in COVID-19. Generated by immunoSEQ multiplex PCR, the TCRdb table keeps only in-frame clones and is missing some. The table has a few hundred thousand clones, roughly 91% seen once. J gave up 8 bases and V 5 bases, and 11 bases lay outside the gene matches. CDR3 length: 15 residues. Germline V gene sequence: CDR1 LNHDA, CDR2 SQIVND (reference sequence). Seattle-derived patients entered the study during active infection and were followed longitudinally. The source is a woman between 25 and 40 years old with COVID-19, enrolled during active disease. The sample consisted of peripheral blood. The chain is built from TRBV19 and TRBJ2-1; TRBD2 aligns across 8 bases. CDR3 in DNA: TGTGCCAGTAGTTCGGCCTTCGGGGGGGTTGATGAGCAGTTCTTC. This gives the protein CASSSAFGGVDEQFF.